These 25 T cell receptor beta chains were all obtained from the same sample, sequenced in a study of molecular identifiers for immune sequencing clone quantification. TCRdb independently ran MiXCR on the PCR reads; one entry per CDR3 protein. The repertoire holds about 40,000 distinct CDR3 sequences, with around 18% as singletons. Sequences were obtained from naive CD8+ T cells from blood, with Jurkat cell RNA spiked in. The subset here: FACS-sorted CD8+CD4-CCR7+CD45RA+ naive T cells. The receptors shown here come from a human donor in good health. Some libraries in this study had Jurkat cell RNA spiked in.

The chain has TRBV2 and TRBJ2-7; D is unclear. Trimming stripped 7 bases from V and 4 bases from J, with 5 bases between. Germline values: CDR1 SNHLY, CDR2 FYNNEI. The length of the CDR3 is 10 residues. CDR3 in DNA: TGTGCCAGCATGGAATACGAGCAGTACTTC. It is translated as CASMEYEQYF.

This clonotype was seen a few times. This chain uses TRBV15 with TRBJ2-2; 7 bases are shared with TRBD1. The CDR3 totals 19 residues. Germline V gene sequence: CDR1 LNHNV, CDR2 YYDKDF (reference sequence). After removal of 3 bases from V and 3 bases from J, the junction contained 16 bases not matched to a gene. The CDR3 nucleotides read TGTGCCACCAGCAGCCTGGGTGGGGTCAGGGACAGTGACACCGGGGAGCTGTTTTTT. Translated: CATSSLGGVRDSDTGELFF.

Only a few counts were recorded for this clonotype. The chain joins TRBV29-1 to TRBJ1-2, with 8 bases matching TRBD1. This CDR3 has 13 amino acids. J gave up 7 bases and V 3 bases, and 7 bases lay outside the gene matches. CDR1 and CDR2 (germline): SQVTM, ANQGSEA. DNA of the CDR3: TGCAGCGTTGATTTGACAGGGGTGTTTGGCTACACCTTC. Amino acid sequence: CSVDLTGVFGYTF.

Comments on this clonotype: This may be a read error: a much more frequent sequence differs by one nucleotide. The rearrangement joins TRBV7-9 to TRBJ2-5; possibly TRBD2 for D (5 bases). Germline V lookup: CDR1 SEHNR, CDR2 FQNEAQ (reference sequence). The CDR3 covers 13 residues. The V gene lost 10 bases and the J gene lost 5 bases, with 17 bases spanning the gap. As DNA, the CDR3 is TGTGCCACCTGGCACGGTGGCGGGGAGACCCAGTACTTC. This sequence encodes CATWHGGGETQYF.

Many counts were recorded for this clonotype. As DNA, the CDR3 is TGTGCCAGCGGCGGACTTCCCATCGAGCAGTACTTC. Translation gives CASGGLPIEQYF. The chain recombines TRBV6-2 or TRBV6-3 with TRBJ2-7; possibly TRBD2 for D (5 bases). CDR1 and CDR2 (germline): MNHEY, SVGEGT. Trimming took off 8 bases at V and 6 bases at J, with 14 bases between the two ends. The CDR3 consists of 12 residues.

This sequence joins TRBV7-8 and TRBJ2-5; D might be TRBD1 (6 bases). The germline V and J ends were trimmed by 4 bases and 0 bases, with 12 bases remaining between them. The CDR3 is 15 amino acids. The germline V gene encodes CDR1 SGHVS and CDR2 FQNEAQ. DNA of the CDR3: TGTGCCAGCAGCTCGAGGTGGACAGACCAAGAGACCCAGTACTTC. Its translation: CASSSRWTDQETQYF.

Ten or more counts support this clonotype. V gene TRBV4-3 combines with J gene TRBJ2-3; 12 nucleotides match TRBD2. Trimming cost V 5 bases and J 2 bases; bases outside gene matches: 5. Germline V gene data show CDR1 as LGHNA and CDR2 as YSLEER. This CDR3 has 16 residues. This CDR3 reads CASSSGLAGTTDTQYF. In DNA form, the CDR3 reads TGCGCCAGCAGCTCTGGACTAGCGGGAACCACAGATACGCAGTATTTT.

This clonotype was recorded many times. The CDR3 sequence: CASSYSISGRNTGELFF. The CDR3 nucleotides read TGTGCCAGCAGTTACTCGATAAGCGGGAGGAACACCGGGGAGCTGTTTTTT. The chain joins TRBV6-2 or TRBV6-3 to TRBJ2-2; 8 bases fit TRBD2. Losses at the gene ends were 0 bases for V and 1 base for J; bases not matched to a gene: 4. The CDR3 is 17 residues long. Germline assignment: CDR1 MNHEY and CDR2 SVGEGT.

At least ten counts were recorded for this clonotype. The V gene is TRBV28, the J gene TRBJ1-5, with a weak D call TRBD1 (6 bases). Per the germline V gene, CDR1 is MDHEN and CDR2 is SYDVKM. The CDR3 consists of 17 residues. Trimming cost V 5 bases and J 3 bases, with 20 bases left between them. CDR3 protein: CASSPLLMDSANQPQHF. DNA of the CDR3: TGTGCCAGCAGTCCCCTGCTTATGGACAGTGCCAATCAGCCCCAGCATTTT.

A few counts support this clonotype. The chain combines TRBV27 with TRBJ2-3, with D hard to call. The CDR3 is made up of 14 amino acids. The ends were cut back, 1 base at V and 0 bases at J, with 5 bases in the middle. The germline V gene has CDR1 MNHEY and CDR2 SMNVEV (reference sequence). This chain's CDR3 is CASSLLPSTDTQYF. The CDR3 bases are TGTGCCAGCAGTTTATTACCTAGCACAGATACGCAGTATTTT.

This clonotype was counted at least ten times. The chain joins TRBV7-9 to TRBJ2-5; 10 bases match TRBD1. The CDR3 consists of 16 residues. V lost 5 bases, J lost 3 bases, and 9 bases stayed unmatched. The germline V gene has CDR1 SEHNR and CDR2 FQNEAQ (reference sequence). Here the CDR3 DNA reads TGTGCCAGCAGCCCCGTGAGGGGACAGGGGAAAGAGACCCAGTACTTC. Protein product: CASSPVRGQGKETQYF.

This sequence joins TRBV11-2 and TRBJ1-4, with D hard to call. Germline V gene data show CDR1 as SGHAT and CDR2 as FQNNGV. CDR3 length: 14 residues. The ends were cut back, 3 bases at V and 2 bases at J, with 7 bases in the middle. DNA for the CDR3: TGTGCCAGCAGCTTGTGGTCTACTAATGAAAAACTGTTTTTT. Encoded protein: CASSLWSTNEKLFF.

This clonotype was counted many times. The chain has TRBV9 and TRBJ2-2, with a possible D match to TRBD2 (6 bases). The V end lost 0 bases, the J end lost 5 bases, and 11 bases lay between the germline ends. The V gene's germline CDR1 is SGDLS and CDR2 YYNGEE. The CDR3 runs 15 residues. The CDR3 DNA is TGTGCCAGCAGCGTAGGTGGAGGGTGGACCGGGGAGCTGTTTTTT. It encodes CASSVGGGWTGELFF.

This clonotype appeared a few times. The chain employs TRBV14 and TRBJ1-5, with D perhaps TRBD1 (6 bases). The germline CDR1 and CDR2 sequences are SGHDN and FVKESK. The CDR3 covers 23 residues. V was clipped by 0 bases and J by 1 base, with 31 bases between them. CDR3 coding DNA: TGTGCCAGCAGCCAAGATCTTGGGGGCTTCACCCGGGCCACAATTAGGAGCAATCAGCCCCAGCATTTT. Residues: CASSQDLGGFTRATIRSNQPQHF.

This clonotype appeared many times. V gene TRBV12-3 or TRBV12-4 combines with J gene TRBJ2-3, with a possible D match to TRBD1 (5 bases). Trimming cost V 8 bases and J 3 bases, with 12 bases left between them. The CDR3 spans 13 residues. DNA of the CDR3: TGTGCCAGCTTGGGGCTTCCAACAGATACGCAGTATTTT. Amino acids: CASLGLPTDTQYF.

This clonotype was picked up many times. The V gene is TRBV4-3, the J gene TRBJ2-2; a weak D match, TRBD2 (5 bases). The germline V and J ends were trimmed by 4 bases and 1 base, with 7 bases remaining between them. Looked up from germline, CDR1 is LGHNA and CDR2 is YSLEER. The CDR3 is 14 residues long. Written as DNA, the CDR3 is TGCGCCAGCAGCCGACGGGAGAACACCGGGGAGCTGTTTTTT. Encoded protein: CASSRRENTGELFF.

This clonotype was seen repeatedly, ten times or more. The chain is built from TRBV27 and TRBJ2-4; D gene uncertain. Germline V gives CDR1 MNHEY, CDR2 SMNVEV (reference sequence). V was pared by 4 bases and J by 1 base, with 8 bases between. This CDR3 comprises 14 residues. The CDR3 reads CASSSANAKNIQYF. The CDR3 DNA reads TGTGCCAGCAGTTCAGCCAACGCCAAAAACATTCAGTACTTC.

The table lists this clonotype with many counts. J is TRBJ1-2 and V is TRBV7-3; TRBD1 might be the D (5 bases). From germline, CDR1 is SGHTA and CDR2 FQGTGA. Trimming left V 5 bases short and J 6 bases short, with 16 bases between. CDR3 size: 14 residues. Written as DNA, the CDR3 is TGTGCCAGCAGCCCTGCAGGGCAGGGTGATGGCTACACCTTC. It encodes CASSPAGQGDGYTF.

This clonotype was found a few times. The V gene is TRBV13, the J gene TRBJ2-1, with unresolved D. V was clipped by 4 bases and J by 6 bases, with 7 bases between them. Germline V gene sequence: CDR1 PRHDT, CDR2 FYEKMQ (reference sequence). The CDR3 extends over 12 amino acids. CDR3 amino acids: CASSSEFNEQFF. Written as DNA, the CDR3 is TGTGCCAGCAGCTCGGAATTCAATGAGCAGTTCTTC.

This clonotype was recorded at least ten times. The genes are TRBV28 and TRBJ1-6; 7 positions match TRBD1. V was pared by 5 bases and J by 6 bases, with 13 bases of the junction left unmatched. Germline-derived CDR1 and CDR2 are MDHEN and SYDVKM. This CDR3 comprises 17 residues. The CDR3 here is CASSPEGAGLGNSPLHF. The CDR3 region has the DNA TGTGCCAGCAGTCCCGAGGGGGCGGGGTTGGGTAATTCACCCCTCCACTTT.

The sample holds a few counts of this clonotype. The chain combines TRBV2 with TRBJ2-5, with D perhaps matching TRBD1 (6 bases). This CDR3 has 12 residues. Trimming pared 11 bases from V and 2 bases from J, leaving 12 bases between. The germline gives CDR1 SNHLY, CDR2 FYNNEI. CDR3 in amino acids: CAGKDSQETQYF. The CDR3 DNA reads TGTGCCGGAAAGGACAGTCAAGAGACCCAGTACTTC.

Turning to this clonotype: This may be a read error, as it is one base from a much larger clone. This CDR3 is CASSPFGQVKGDGQFF. CDR3 DNA: TGTGCCAGCAGCCCATTCGGACAGGTTAAAGGGGATGGGCAGTTCTTC. The chain uses TRBV7-9 and TRBJ2-1; 7 bases align to TRBD1. With V trimmed by 5 bases and J by 12 bases, 19 bases remained unmatched. Germline V gene data show CDR1 as SEHNR and CDR2 as FQNEAQ (reference sequence). The CDR3 is made up of 16 amino acids.

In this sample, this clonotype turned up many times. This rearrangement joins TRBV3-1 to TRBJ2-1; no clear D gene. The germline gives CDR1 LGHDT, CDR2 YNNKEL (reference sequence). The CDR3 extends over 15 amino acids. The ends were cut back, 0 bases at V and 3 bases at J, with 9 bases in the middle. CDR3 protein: CASSQDGLVYNEQFF. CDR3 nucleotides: TGTGCCAGCAGCCAAGACGGGCTGGTCTACAATGAGCAGTTCTTC.

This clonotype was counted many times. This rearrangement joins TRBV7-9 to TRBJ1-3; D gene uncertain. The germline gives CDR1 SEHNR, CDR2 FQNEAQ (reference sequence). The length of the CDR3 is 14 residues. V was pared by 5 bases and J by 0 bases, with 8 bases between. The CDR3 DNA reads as TGTGCCAGCAGCGGTGTGGGCTCTGGAAACACCATATATTTT. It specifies CASSGVGSGNTIYF.

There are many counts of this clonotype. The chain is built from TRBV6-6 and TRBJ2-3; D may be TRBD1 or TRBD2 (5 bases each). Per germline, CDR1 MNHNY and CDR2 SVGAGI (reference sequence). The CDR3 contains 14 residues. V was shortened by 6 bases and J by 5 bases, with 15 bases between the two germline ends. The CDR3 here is CASSGGGYGDTQYF. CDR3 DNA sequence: TGTGCCAGCAGCGGTGGGGGATACGGAGATACGCAGTATTTT.